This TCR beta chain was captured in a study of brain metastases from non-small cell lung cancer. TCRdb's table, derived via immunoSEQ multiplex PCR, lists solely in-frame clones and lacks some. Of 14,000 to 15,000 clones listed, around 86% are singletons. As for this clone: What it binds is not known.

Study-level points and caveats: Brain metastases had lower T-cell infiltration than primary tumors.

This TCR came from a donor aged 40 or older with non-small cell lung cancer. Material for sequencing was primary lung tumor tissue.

CDR3 residues: CATSDRGRAEAFF. DNA of the CDR3: TGTGCCACCAGTGATAGGGGGAGGGCTGAAGCTTTCTTT. This sequence joins TRBV24-1 and TRBJ1-1; the D gene is possibly TRBD1 (6 bases). Germline V CDR1 and CDR2: KGHDR, SFDVKD. The length of the CDR3 is 13 residues. Between the trimmed V and J ends, which lost 3 bases and 6 bases, there was a span of 10 bases.